This passage covers 20 T cell receptor beta chains from one sample sequenced in a study of shared clonotypes between healthy human individuals. This table comes from immunoSEQ multiplex PCR, and its TCRdb copy is limited to in-frame clones, with some not included. The repertoire holds about 460,000 clones, with 70% to 80% as singletons. Sequencing was performed on PBMCs. The receptor set was obtained from a woman aged 40 to 50 in good health. Some clones in this sample may be carry-over from other donors' samples.

V and J are TRBV4-3 and TRBJ2-7; 9 bases are shared with TRBD2. After removal of 4 bases from V and 2 bases from J, the junction contained 6 bases not matched to a gene. The CDR3 has 15 amino acids. The germline gives CDR1 LGHNA, CDR2 YSLEER. CDR3 in DNA: TGCGCCAGCAGCCCCCGCGCGGGAGGGACCTACGAGCAGTACTTC. Translating it yields CASSPRAGGTYEQYF.

Of note for this clone: With only one base between it and a far larger clone, this is likely a read error. This chain joins TRBV30 and TRBJ2-5; D is possibly TRBD2 (5 bases). Germline V gene sequence: CDR1 GTSNPN, CDR2 SVGIG (reference sequence). CDR3 length equals 13 residues. The V gene lost 2 bases and the J gene lost 7 bases, with 14 bases spanning the gap. DNA of the CDR3: TGTGCCTGGAGTCACGGCAGTCGGGGGACCCAGTACTTC. Translating gives CAWSHGSRGTQYF. Together with reference TRBV30 and TRBJ2-5, the CDR3 gives the full variable domain: SQTIHQWPATLVQPVGSPLSLECTVEGTSNPNLYWYRQAAGRGLQLLFYSVGIGQISSEVPQNLSASRPQDRQFILSSKKLLLSDSGFYLCAWSHGSRGTQYFGPGTRLLVL.

This clone was counted a single time. V and J are TRBV9 and TRBJ2-5, with 8 bases identical to TRBD2. V gave up 4 bases and J gave up 6 bases; unmatched junction bases: 8. There are 14 residues in the CDR3. CDR1 and CDR2 from the germline V gene are SGDLS and YYNGEE. CDR3 residues: CASSPPGGIKTQYF. CDR3 nucleotides: TGTGCCAGCAGCCCCCCGGGGGGGATAAAGACCCAGTACTTC.

The CDR3 DNA sequence: TGTGCCAGCAGCAATAGCGCAGGGATACGCAATCAGCCCCAGCATTTT. Translating it yields CASSNSAGIRNQPQHF. The chain carries TRBV21-1 and TRBJ1-5. TRBV21-1 is tagged as a pseudogene. This CDR3 comprises 16 residues.

The chain has TRBV5-1 and TRBJ2-5, with D possibly matching TRBD2 (6 bases). Trimming took 0 bases from V and 1 from J, leaving 13 bases between them. Germline CDR1 reads SGHRS; CDR2 reads YFSETQ. The CDR3 runs 16 residues. The CDR3 region has the DNA TGCGCCAGCAGCTTGGGGGACTTTATTCGCCAAGAGACCCAGTACTTC. Protein product: CASSLGDFIRQETQYF.

The CDR3 DNA follows: TGTGCCACCAGCAGAGGAGGGACAGTCACCGGGGAGCTGTTTTTT. Translated: CATSRGGTVTGELFF. This chain uses TRBV15 with TRBJ2-2, with 7 bases that match TRBD1. The CDR3 runs to 15 residues. Germline V gene sequence: CDR1 LNHNV, CDR2 YYDKDF (reference sequence). V dropped 1 base and J dropped 4; count of bases not matched to a gene: 3.

The rearrangement joins TRBV11-2 to TRBJ2-1, with a weak D call TRBD2 (6 bases). The germline V and J ends were trimmed by 6 bases and 9 bases, with 21 bases remaining between them. The CDR3 is 15 residues long. Germline CDR1 reads SGHAT; CDR2 reads FQNNGV. The CDR3 loop is CASSTLDGLGGEQFF. The DNA of the CDR3 is TGTGCCAGCAGTACGCTGGACGGCTTGGGGGGTGAGCAGTTCTTC.

As for this clone: With only one base between it and a far larger clone, this is likely a read error. The V gene is TRBV29-1, the J gene TRBJ2-1; 10 bases are shared with TRBD1. The CDR3 is 13 amino acids. Germline V gene data show CDR1 as SQVTM and CDR2 as ANQGSEA. As DNA, the CDR3 is TGCAGCGTCGGGACAGGGGTGGTCAATGGGCAGTTCTTC. Translating gives CSVGTGVVNGQFF.

The rearrangement uses TRBV18 and TRBJ2-3; 9 bases are shared with TRBD2. With V trimmed by 3 bases and J by 4 bases, 5 bases remained unmatched. Germline values: CDR1 KGHSH, CDR2 LQKENI. The CDR3 is made up of 15 amino acids. The CDR3 is CASSPRLAEPDTQYF. CDR3 nucleotides: TGTGCCAGCTCACCGAGACTAGCGGAGCCAGATACGCAGTATTTT.

The chain links TRBV5-1 to TRBJ2-2; D unresolved. Germline V gene data show CDR1 as SGHRS and CDR2 as YFSETQ. The CDR3 loop spans 14 amino acids. The V end was cut by 4 bases, the J end by 0 bases, with 7 bases between. The CDR3 reads CASSQKSNTGELFF. DNA of the CDR3: TGCGCCAGCAGCCAAAAATCGAACACCGGGGAGCTGTTTTTT.

This chain links TRBV6-6 with TRBJ1-2; D may be TRBD1 (5 bases). The CDR3 is 13 amino acids. Germline V lookup: CDR1 MNHNY, CDR2 SVGAGI (reference sequence). Trimming took off 0 bases at V and 8 bases at J, with 10 bases between the two ends. CDR3 amino acids: CASSYSTGGGYTF. CDR3 coding DNA: TGTGCCAGCAGTTACTCGACGGGGGGAGGCTACACCTTC.

The rearrangement uses TRBV11-2 and TRBJ1-1; D is unclear. CDR1 is SGHAT and CDR2 is FQNNGV in the germline V gene. This CDR3 spans 14 amino acids. Trimming pared 3 bases from V and 1 base from J, leaving 9 bases between. CDR3 bases: TGTGCCAGCAGCTTGTCTCCAGGGAACACTGAAGCTTTCTTT. Translating it yields CASSLSPGNTEAFF.

On this clone itself: It is likely a read error: a sequence one base away is far more abundant. Other DNA variants within this sample encode the same CDR3. The rearrangement links TRBV30 to TRBJ1-3, with a possible D match to TRBD1 (5 bases). The CDR3 runs to 17 residues. Germline V gives CDR1 GTSNPN, CDR2 SVGIG (reference sequence). Trimming cost V 4 bases and J 3 bases, with 22 bases left between them. The CDR3 loop is CAWKGQGDYRHGNTIYF. CDR3 sequence (DNA): TGTGCCTGGAAAGGACAAGGGGACTATCGACATGGAAACACCATATATTTT.

The V and J genes are TRBV5-1 and TRBJ2-1; either TRBD1 or TRBD2 may supply D (5 bases each). V was pared by 5 bases and J by 6 bases, with 12 bases between. The CDR3 is 13 amino acids. CDR1 SGHRS and CDR2 YFSETQ come from the germline V gene. CDR3 in amino acids: CASRGTKSNEQFF. The CDR3 DNA reads as TGCGCCAGCAGGGGGACGAAGTCCAATGAGCAGTTCTTC.

The chain has TRBV6-5 and TRBJ2-2; weak D call: TRBD2 (6 bases). Germline V lookup: CDR1 MNHEY, CDR2 SVGAGI. The CDR3 is 15 amino acids. Trimming removed 4 bases from V and 4 bases from J, with 13 bases in between. In DNA, the CDR3 is TGTGCCAGCAGTTGGGGGGACGGCATCACCGGGGAGCTGTTTTTT. This encodes CASSWGDGITGELFF.

This chain connects TRBV30 to TRBJ2-2; D unclear. Trimming cost V 0 bases and J 5 bases, with 4 bases left between them. This CDR3 comprises 12 residues. Germline values: CDR1 GTSNPN, CDR2 SVGIG (reference sequence). CDR3 amino acids: CAWSVQTGELFF. CDR3 DNA: TGTGCCTGGAGTGTACAAACCGGGGAGCTGTTTTTT. The whole variable domain, remainder taken from reference TRBV30 and TRBJ2-2, is SQTIHQWPATLVQPVGSPLSLECTVEGTSNPNLYWYRQAAGRGLQLLFYSVGIGQISSEVPQNLSASRPQDRQFILSSKKLLLSDSGFYLCAWSVQTGELFFGEGSRLTVL.

The chain uses TRBV19 and TRBJ2-3, with D possibly TRBD1 on 6 matching bases. CDR1 and CDR2 (germline): LNHDA, SQIVND (reference sequence). The CDR3 runs to 16 residues. With 3 bases removed from V and 5 bases from J, the gap between germline ends came to 18 bases. The CDR3 spells CASSIGTGRGGDTQYF. The CDR3 bases are TGTGCCAGTAGTATTGGAACAGGGCGAGGTGGAGATACGCAGTATTTT.

The chain has TRBV10-3 and TRBJ2-1, with unresolved D. Per the germline V gene, CDR1 is ENHRY and CDR2 is SYGVKD. The V and J ends lost 0 bases and 4 bases respectively, with 7 bases between them. The CDR3 consists of 14 residues. The CDR3 coding sequence is TGTGCCATCAGTGAGTCTGTAACTTACAATGAGCAGTTCTTC. Translating gives CAISESVTYNEQFF.

With regard to this clone: Just one base apart from a much larger clone, this may be a read error. Likely a read error: the CDR3 ends without its conserved phenylalanine or tryptophan. The chain is built from TRBV28 and TRBJ2-7; 8 bases align to TRBD1. The CDR3 is 16 amino acids. With V trimmed by 2 bases and J by 3 bases, 9 bases remained unmatched. CDR1 and CDR2 from the germline V gene are MDHEN and SYDVKM. The CDR3 nucleotides read TGTGCCAGCAGTTTACTTGACGGGACAGGCCACTACGAGCAGTACCTC. This codes for CASSLLDGTGHYEQYL.

The CDR3 reads CASSPRTGAHNEQFF. Written as DNA, the CDR3 is TGTGCCAGCAGCCCCCGGACAGGGGCACACAATGAGCAGTTCTTC. The gene calls are TRBV7-3 and TRBJ2-1; 9 nucleotides line up with TRBD1. V lost 5 bases to trimming and J lost 5 bases; unmatched junction nucleotides: 7. Looked up from germline, CDR1 is SGHTA and CDR2 is FQGTGA. The length of the CDR3 is 15 residues.